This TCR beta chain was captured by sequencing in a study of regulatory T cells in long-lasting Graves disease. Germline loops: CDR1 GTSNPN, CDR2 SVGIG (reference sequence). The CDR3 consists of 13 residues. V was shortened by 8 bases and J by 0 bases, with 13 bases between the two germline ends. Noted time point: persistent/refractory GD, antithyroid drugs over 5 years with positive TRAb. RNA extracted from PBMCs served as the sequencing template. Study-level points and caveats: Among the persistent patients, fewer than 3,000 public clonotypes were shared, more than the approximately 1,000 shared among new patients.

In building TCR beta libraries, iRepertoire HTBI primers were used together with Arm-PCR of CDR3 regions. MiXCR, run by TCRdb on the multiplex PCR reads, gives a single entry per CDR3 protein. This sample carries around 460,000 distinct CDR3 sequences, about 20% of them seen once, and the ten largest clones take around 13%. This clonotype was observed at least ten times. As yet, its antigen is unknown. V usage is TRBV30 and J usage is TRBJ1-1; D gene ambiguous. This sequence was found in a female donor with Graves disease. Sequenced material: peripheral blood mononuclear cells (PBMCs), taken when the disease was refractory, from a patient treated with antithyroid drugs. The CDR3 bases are TGTGCCGGGAAAGGCCCCATGAACACTGAAGCTTTCTTT. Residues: CAGKGPMNTEAFF.